The 18 T cell receptor beta chains listed next were all sequenced from one sample in a study of blood T cell repertoires in COVID-19. Sequencing was performed with immunoSEQ multiplex PCR; in TCRdb, only in-frame clones are kept and a portion is missing. The sample holds 180,000 or so clones, 84% seen once. Sequencing was performed on PBMCs or T cells enriched from blood (not recorded which). The receptors here all came from a man aged 35-49 years who had recovered from COVID-19.

The chain joins TRBV18 to TRBJ1-4, with unresolved D. V was clipped by 4 bases and J by 6 bases, with 6 bases between them. The length of the CDR3 is 12 residues. Germline V gene data show CDR1 as KGHSH and CDR2 as LQKENI. CDR3 in amino acids: CASSREDEKLFF. The CDR3 coding sequence is TGTGCCAGCTCACGGGAGGATGAAAAACTGTTTTTT.

The chain has TRBV5-5 and TRBJ1-2, with 7 bases matching TRBD1. The trim removed 5 bases at V and 4 bases at J, leaving 11 bases unmatched. Per germline, CDR1 SGHKS and CDR2 YYEKEE (reference sequence). This CDR3 is built from 15 residues. The CDR3 region has the DNA TGTGCCAGCAGAGAGAGGGGGCTTTTTTTCTATGGCTACACCTTC. Translating gives CASRERGLFFYGYTF.

This clone was counted once. The chain uses TRBV30 and TRBJ1-6, with 12 bases aligning to TRBD1. The ends lost 3 bases at V and 10 bases at J; junction bases unmatched: 7. Per germline, CDR1 GTSNPN and CDR2 SVGIG (reference sequence). CDR3 size: 15 residues. Here the CDR3 DNA reads TGTGCCTGGAGGGCGGGACAGGGGGCTCCCTCACCCCTCCACTTT. It specifies CAWRAGQGAPSPLHF.

This rearrangement joins TRBV2 to TRBJ1-2, with 8 bases matching TRBD1. Germline lookup yields CDR1 SNHLY and CDR2 FYNNEI. V shed 6 bases and J 8 bases; nucleotides not matched to a gene: 2. This CDR3 is 11 amino acids long. The CDR3 is CASSAGGGYTF. CDR3 DNA: TGTGCCAGCAGCGCAGGGGGCGGCTACACCTTC.

This clone was picked up many times. Different DNA sequences within this sample yield the same CDR3. This chain links TRBV7-3 with TRBJ2-3, with 14 bases identical to TRBD2. This CDR3 region has 17 residues. V was clipped by 3 bases and J by 0 bases; unmatched bases: 2. Germline CDR1 SGHTA, CDR2 FQGTGA. This CDR3 is CASSFGTSGGSTDTQYF. In DNA form, the CDR3 reads TGTGCCAGCAGCTTTGGGACTAGCGGGGGTAGCACAGATACGCAGTATTTT.

The chain employs TRBV6-5 and TRBJ1-6; TRBD1 aligns across 8 bases. Germline values: CDR1 MNHEY, CDR2 SVGAGI. The CDR3 is 14 residues long. V lost 5 bases to trimming and J lost 10 bases; unmatched junction nucleotides: 7. The CDR3 region is CASSQQGVLSPLHF. CDR3 DNA sequence: TGTGCCAGCAGTCAACAGGGGGTCTTATCACCCCTCCACTTT.

The V gene is TRBV5-6, the J gene TRBJ2-4; 7 bases match TRBD2. Germline V gene lookup returns CDR1 SGHDT and CDR2 YYEEEE. The V and J ends lost 3 bases and 1 base, in that order; junction bases with no gene match: 7. There are 16 residues in the CDR3. The CDR3 here is CASSSLRGEAKNIQYF. The CDR3 DNA sequence: TGTGCCAGCAGCTCCCTCCGGGGGGAGGCCAAAAACATTCAGTACTTC.

V gene TRBV19 combines with J gene TRBJ2-6, with a possible D match to TRBD1 (5 bases). Germline CDR1 LNHDA, CDR2 SQIVND (reference sequence). The CDR3 runs to 16 residues. With 0 bases removed from V and 0 bases from J, the gap between germline ends came to 6 bases. In DNA form, the CDR3 reads TGTGCCAGTAGTATAGACAGGGCCTCTGGGGCCAACGTCCTGACTTTC. This encodes CASSIDRASGANVLTF.

The J gene is TRBJ1-1, the V gene TRBV5-1; 9 positions match TRBD1. V gave up 5 bases and J gave up 0 bases; unmatched junction bases: 5. This CDR3 has 15 amino acids. Germline lookup yields CDR1 SGHRS and CDR2 YFSETQ. The CDR3 coding sequence is TGCGCCAGCAGTGGGACAGGGTCATTGAACACTGAAGCTTTCTTT. This translates into CASSGTGSLNTEAFF. Variable domain in full (rest from reference TRBV5-1 and TRBJ1-1): KAGVTQTPRYLIKTRGQQVTLSCSPISGHRSVSWYQQTPGQGLQFLFEYFSETQRNKGNFPGRFSGRQFSNSRSEMNVSTLELGDSALYLCASSGTGSLNTEAFFGQGTRLTVV.

The chain combines TRBV9 with TRBJ2-5; 9 nucleotides match TRBD1. Germline CDR1 and CDR2: SGDLS and YYNGEE. There are 14 residues in the CDR3. J was trimmed by 4 bases and V by 4 bases; bases with no gene match: 5. This CDR3 is CASSLGQGAETQYF. The CDR3 nucleotides read TGTGCCAGCAGCCTGGGACAGGGAGCAGAGACCCAGTACTTC.

This clone was recorded a few times. The same CDR3 also results from other DNA sequences found in this sample. The V gene is TRBV5-1, the J gene TRBJ1-1; D is uncertain. The length of the CDR3 is 12 residues. Trimming pared 7 bases from V and 0 bases from J, leaving 7 bases between. Germline CDR1 and CDR2: SGHRS and YFSETQ. The CDR3, as DNA: TGCGCCAGCGGGGAGGTGAACACTGAAGCTTTCTTT. Its protein product is CASGEVNTEAFF.

The rearrangement links TRBV28 to TRBJ1-4; the match to TRBD1 covers 9 bases. Germline lookup yields CDR1 MDHEN and CDR2 SYDVKM. The CDR3 totals 17 residues. J gave up 0 bases and V 6 bases, and 8 bases lay outside the gene matches. The CDR3 region has the DNA TGTGCCAGCAGAGGGTGGGACAGGGTTGCAACTAATGAAAAACTGTTTTTT. Its translation is CASRGWDRVATNEKLFF. Using reference TRBV28 and TRBJ1-4 for the parts outside the CDR3, the full variable domain is DVKVTQSSRYLVKRTGEKVFLECVQDMDHENMFWYRQDPGLGLRLIYFSYDVKMKEKGDIPEGYSVSREKKERFSLILESASTNQTSMYLCASRGWDRVATNEKLFFGSGTQLSVL.

The chain is built from TRBV19 and TRBJ1-2; TRBD1 aligns across 7 bases. The V gene end was trimmed by 3 bases and the J gene end by 4 bases; junction bases not matched to a gene: 5. The CDR3 spans 14 residues. Germline CDR1 is LNHDA and CDR2 is SQIVND (reference sequence). CDR3 in amino acids: CASSMTGQGYGYTF. As DNA, the CDR3 is TGTGCCAGTAGTATGACAGGGCAGGGCTATGGCTACACCTTC.

The chain joins TRBV19 to TRBJ1-2; D remains unclear. The CDR3 has 14 residues. V gave up 3 bases and J gave up 7 bases, with 15 bases separating them. The V gene's germline CDR1 is LNHDA and CDR2 SQIVND (reference sequence). DNA of the CDR3: TGTGCCAGTAGTATCAATATGCGGCTTGCTGGCTACACCTTC. Amino acid sequence: CASSINMRLAGYTF. The entire variable domain, with the rest obtained from reference TRBV19 and TRBJ1-2, is as follows: DGGITQSPKYLFRKEGQNVTLSCEQNLNHDAMYWYRQDPGQGLRLIYYSQIVNDFQKGDIAEGYSVSREKKESFPLTVTSAQKNPTAFYLCASSINMRLAGYTFGSGTRLTVV.

CDR3: CASSSGLAGGIAYEQYF. CDR3 sequence (DNA): TGTGCCAGCAGCTCAGGACTAGCGGGGGGGATAGCCTACGAGCAGTACTTC. The chain carries TRBV5-4 and TRBJ2-7, with 15 bases that match TRBD2. This CDR3 spans 17 amino acids. Germline lookup yields CDR1 SGHNT and CDR2 YYREEE (reference sequence). Trimming at V came to 3 bases and at J to 2 bases, leaving 6 bases not matched to a gene.

V and J are TRBV7-8 and TRBJ1-4; TRBD1 matches at 7 bases. With V trimmed by 6 bases and J by 9 bases, 13 bases remained unmatched. Germline-derived CDR1 and CDR2 are SGHVS and FQNEAQ. CDR3 length: 15 amino acids. The CDR3 is CASSSPRQGNKKLFF. For the CDR3, the DNA is TGTGCCAGCAGTTCTCCCCGACAGGGAAACAAAAAACTGTTTTTT.

The rearrangement links TRBV12-5 to TRBJ1-2, with TRBD1 matching over 7 bases. V trimming: 8 bases; J trimming: 8 bases; junction bases outside the gene matches: 11. The germline V gene has CDR1 LGHNT and CDR2 FRNRAP. The CDR3 runs to 13 residues. CDR3 bases: TGTGCTAGTTGGTTTCAGGGGGGCCGGGGCTACACCTTC. This sequence encodes CASWFQGGRGYTF.

The chain joins TRBV7-9 to TRBJ1-2; the match to TRBD1 covers 7 bases. V lost 6 bases, J lost 2 bases, and 6 bases stayed unmatched. Germline V CDR1 and CDR2: SEHNR, FQNEAQ (reference sequence). This CDR3 region has 14 residues. CDR3 sequence reads: CASRATGENYGYTF. The CDR3 DNA follows: TGTGCCAGCAGGGCTACAGGGGAAAACTATGGCTACACCTTC.